This entry lists 14 T cell receptor beta chains sequenced from one sample in a study of CD4 T cells in relation to SARS-CoV-2 and coronaviruses. This table comes from immunoSEQ multiplex PCR, and its TCRdb copy is limited to in-frame clones, with some not included. The repertoire consists of about 22,000 clones, with 72% occurring once and the leading ten covering about a sixth. Their cognate antigens are unknown. Before the COVID-19 pandemic, during about 2010-2019, CD4+ T cells were taken from unexposed donors. After less than 11 days of culture, CD4+ T cells were isolated. The sample was CD4+ T cells from PBMCs, cultured in vitro. The receptor source for this set is a human donor in good health.

The genes are TRBV6-1 and TRBJ1-1; D might be TRBD1 (5 bases). Deletions cut 0 bases from V and 4 bases from J, with 12 bases between. The germline CDR1 and CDR2 sequences are MNHNS and SASEGT. CDR3 length: 15 amino acids. CDR3 sequence: CASSEAVQGGTEAFF. The CDR3 nucleotides read TGTGCCAGCAGTGAAGCGGTCCAGGGTGGCACTGAAGCTTTCTTT.

This chain connects TRBV18 to TRBJ2-7, with TRBD1 matching over 9 bases. The germline CDR1 and CDR2 sequences are KGHSH and LQKENI. With 3 bases clipped from V and 2 bases from J, the junction kept 8 bases outside the gene matches. The CDR3 loop spans 16 amino acids. The CDR3 DNA is TGTGCCAGCTCACCGATGGGGGGGACAGGGACCTACGAGCAGTACTTC. It codes for CASSPMGGTGTYEQYF.

The chain carries TRBV2 and TRBJ2-7; D perhaps matches TRBD2 (7 bases). Germline V gene data show CDR1 as SNHLY and CDR2 as FYNNEI. With 8 bases removed from V and 2 bases from J, the gap between germline ends came to 16 bases. CDR3 length: 14 amino acids. The CDR3, as DNA: TGTGCCAGCGGGGGGGGGCGGGAGCCCTACGAGCAGTACTTC. Translating gives CASGGGREPYEQYF.

The chain recombines TRBV3-1 (or the pseudogene TRBV3-2) with TRBJ1-1; unclear D gene. V was shortened by 4 bases and J by 3 bases, with 12 bases between the two germline ends. This CDR3 comprises 14 residues. Germline lookup yields CDR1 LGHDT and CDR2 YNNKEL (reference sequence). CDR3 residues: CASSLLSADTEAFF. In nucleotides, the CDR3 is TGTGCCAGCAGCCTCCTATCGGCTGACACTGAAGCTTTCTTT.

The table lists this clone with a few counts. V usage is TRBV5-6 and J usage is TRBJ2-1, with TRBD2 as a possible D gene (6 bases). Germline V gene data show CDR1 as SGHDT and CDR2 as YYEEEE. The CDR3 is 15 amino acids. The V end lost 0 bases, the J end lost 4 bases, and 11 bases lay between the germline ends. CDR3 sequence (DNA): TGTGCCAGCAGCTTGGGCCTAGCGTTTTACAATGAGCAGTTCTTC. This sequence encodes CASSLGLAFYNEQFF.

The V gene is TRBV19, the J gene TRBJ2-6; D is ambiguous. The CDR3 has 16 residues. Trimming took off 5 bases at V and 0 bases at J, with 11 bases between the two ends. CDR1 is LNHDA, CDR2 SQIVND, per germline (reference sequence). CDR3 in amino acids: CASSGYLNSGANVLTF. CDR3 sequence (DNA): TGTGCCAGTAGTGGATACCTGAACTCTGGGGCCAACGTCCTGACTTTC. Using reference TRBV19 and TRBJ2-6 for the parts outside the CDR3, the full variable domain is DGGITQSPKYLFRKEGQNVTLSCEQNLNHDAMYWYRQDPGQGLRLIYYSQIVNDFQKGDIAEGYSVSREKKESFPLTVTSAQKNPTAFYLCASSGYLNSGANVLTFGAGSRLTVL.

V gene TRBV7-8 combines with J gene TRBJ2-1; 8 bases map to TRBD2. V was pared by 5 bases and J by 6 bases, with 9 bases of the junction left unmatched. Per germline, CDR1 SGHVS and CDR2 FQNEAQ. The CDR3 has 15 amino acids. CDR3 region: CASSHRREGGNEQFF. CDR3 DNA: TGTGCCAGCAGCCACCGCCGGGAGGGGGGCAATGAGCAGTTCTTC. Based on the CDR3 plus reference TRBV7-8 and TRBJ2-1, the full variable domain is GAGVSQSPRYKVAKRGQDVALRCDPISGHVSLFWYQQALGQGPEFLTYFQNEAQLDKSGLPSDRFFAERPEGSVSTLKIQRTQQEDSAVYLCASSHRREGGNEQFFGPGTRLTVL.

Only a few counts were recorded for this clone. The rearrangement links TRBV6-1 to TRBJ2-7; 8 bases map to TRBD1. This CDR3 contains 15 residues. Germline V gene data show CDR1 as MNHNS and CDR2 as SASEGT. After removal of 1 base from V and 0 bases from J, the junction contained 2 bases not matched to a gene. CDR3 amino acids: CASSEVTGGSYEQYF. The CDR3 bases are TGTGCCAGCAGTGAAGTAACAGGGGGCTCCTACGAGCAGTACTTC.

This rearrangement joins TRBV6-2 or TRBV6-3 to TRBJ1-2, with 9 bases fitting TRBD1. V shed 6 bases, J shed 6 bases, and the junction held 11 bases outside the gene matches. CDR3 length equals 15 residues. The germline V gene has CDR1 MNHEY and CDR2 SVGEGT. The CDR3 DNA reads as TGTGCCAGCAGCCTTGGACAGGGGTCCTATGATGGCTACACCTTC. Its protein is CASSLGQGSYDGYTF.

The CDR3: CASSEDGGRPDTQYF. In nucleotides, the CDR3 is TGCGCCAGCAGTGAAGATGGGGGGCGTCCAGATACGCAGTATTTT. The J gene is TRBJ2-3, the V gene TRBV10-1; D tentatively reads TRBD1 or TRBD2 (6 bases each). The ends were cut back, 3 bases at V and 4 bases at J, with 14 bases in the middle. CDR1 WNHNN and CDR2 SYGVQD come from the germline V gene (reference sequence). The CDR3 length is 15 residues.

DNA of the CDR3: TGTGCCAGCAGCCACGGTCGACAGGGGGCTGGGGAGCAGTACTTC. Translated: CASSHGRQGAGEQYF. The chain joins TRBV14 to TRBJ2-7, with 10 bases identical to TRBD1. The germline V gene encodes CDR1 SGHDN and CDR2 FVKESK. This CDR3 has 15 amino acids. With 3 bases clipped from V and 7 bases from J, the junction kept 9 bases outside the gene matches.

This clone was counted only a few times. The CDR3 bases are TGTGCCAGCTCACCCGAGCAAGGTCGGTTAAACATTCAGTACTTC. Residues: CASSPEQGRLNIQYF. The rearrangement joins TRBV18 to TRBJ2-4, with D uncertain. V dropped 3 bases and J dropped 6 bases, with 15 bases sitting between them. The CDR3 is made up of 15 amino acids. Germline CDR1 KGHSH, CDR2 LQKENI.

The V gene is TRBV5-4, the J gene TRBJ2-1; no reliable D call. Germline lookup yields CDR1 SGHNT and CDR2 YYREEE (reference sequence). The germline V and J ends were trimmed by 4 bases and 4 bases, with 9 bases remaining between them. There are 13 residues in the CDR3. The CDR3 nucleotides read TGTGCCAGCAGCATTGACACATACAATGAGCAGTTCTTC. Amino acid sequence: CASSIDTYNEQFF.

This chain joins TRBV11-2 and TRBJ2-7; 10 positions match TRBD2. Germline V gene sequence: CDR1 SGHAT, CDR2 FQNNGV. Trimming at V came to 1 base and at J to 7 bases, leaving 4 bases not matched to a gene. The CDR3 runs to 14 residues. CDR3 loop: CASSLVLAGDEQYF. CDR3 in DNA: TGTGCCAGCAGCTTAGTCCTAGCGGGAGATGAGCAGTACTTC.